The entry below describes one T cell receptor (beta chain). Many counts were recorded for this clonotype. Its antigen remains undetermined. No base qualities exist here, and no much larger clone lies one base off it. The donors were 40 or so Caucasian individuals from Russia, aged 6 to 90 years, who were systemically healthy. Each donor gave ten milliliters of peripheral blood, collected into EDTA-treated Vacutainer tubes. Ficoll-Paque density-gradient centrifugation was used to isolate PBMCs, with at least 7 million per sample. Total RNA was extracted from PBMCs with Trizol reagent, with at least 5.5 micrograms obtained per sample. Naive CD45RAhigh/CD27high T cell percentages were measured by flow cytometry on a PBMC aliquot from every donor. This entry is derived from a study of blood T cells in healthy people across ages (dated by TCRdb to the mid-2010s). With respect to the entire study: Template switching captured roughly one uniquely barcoded TCR beta cDNA molecule per two T cells in model experiments. Two additional independent replicas of 1 million unique cDNA reads from the same blood draw were analyzed for two donors (one aged 18 to 30 and one aged 80 or older). The donors were divided into four age groups: young (average approximately 17 years), middle-aged (approximately 39), aged (approximately 62) and long-lived (more than 75). To avoid experimental bias, donors of different ages were randomly spread across the sequencing lanes. To track age-related changes in TCR beta repertoire diversity, the study relied on deep sequencing normalized with unique cDNA molecular identifiers. What the study reported, not specific to this receptor: Compared with the aged group, more naive CD4+ T cells, fewer expanded clones and increased TCR diversity were shown by the long-lived group, suggesting age selection. Donor CMV infection status was unknown, potentially confounding age-related changes in expanded clonotypes. Total diversity estimates from one million sequenced T cells were considered lower bounds and underestimates. A strong correlation was found between observed TCR beta diversity and the percentage of naive T cells measured by flow cytometry. Observed TCR beta diversity per million T cells fell roughly linearly with age, and a significant reduction was already apparent by age about 38. Since profiling was done on bulk unsorted PBMCs, naive and antigen-experienced compartments could not be conclusively compared.

Including the terminal cysteine and phenylalanine, the CDR3 comprises 18 residues. The CDR3 DNA has 54 bases and is translated from base 1. The germline V gene supplies CDR1 MDHEN and CDR2 SYDVKM. V is cut by 4 bases and J by 6 bases, and the space between the germline ends is 25 bases. The library was produced with 5' RACE. TCRdb shows the sequencer as Illumina HiSeq 2500. A second 7 to 11 cycle PCR used a sample-barcoded 5' primer and a J-beta primer mix. A template-switch 5' adaptor carrying 12 random nucleotides introduced a unique molecular identifier onto each TCR beta cDNA molecule. Each sample yielded at least 2.5 million CDR3-containing paired-end reads. First-strand cDNA synthesis was performed from all RNA using the Mint cDNA synthesis kit, with priming by a TRBC-specific oligonucleotide. Following uracil-DNA glycosylase treatment, all cDNA underwent a first 18-cycle PCR with the universal primers M1SS and BC2_uni_R. The source study handled its data this way. Normalization of each sample was performed by random selection of 1 million high-quality reads, each carrying a distinct molecular identifier. Instead of being binned into consensus sequences, reads that shared molecular identifiers were thrown out. MiTCR, with a Q25 quality threshold and the strictest error-elimination algorithm, was used for CDR3 identification, clonotype clustering and error correction. A nonparametric unseen species model using Euler transformation provided a lower-bound estimate of total TCR beta diversity. In TCRdb, the public reads were trimmed at Q25 with fastp and aligned with MiXCR, with productive beta chains retained. Each entry merges the rows of one CDR3 protein and shows their most common DNA and genes. The V and J calls were determined by TCRdb, not by the authors. A total of some 640,000 distinct CDR3 sequences appear in this sample, around half of them only once. Around 32% of the sample is taken by the ten largest.

The rearrangement combines TRBV28 with TRBJ2-4; the D gene cannot be named for sure. The sample consisted of blood. The sequence derives from a woman aged 55 to 70 in good health. The nucleotide sequence reads as follows: TGTGCCAGCAGTTCGGATCGGGCAGGTGCCAGGTCAAGAAACATTCAGTACTTC. Its protein product is CASSSDRAGARSRNIQYF.